The entry that follows covers one T cell receptor (beta chain) sequence. These data are taken from a study of shared T cell receptors in the human thymus. Only in-frame clones appear in the TCRdb table, and some are missing; sequencing was by immunoSEQ multiplex PCR. The sample consists of approximately 490,000 clones, 75% to 85% of them appearing once. From germline, CDR1 is SGHRS and CDR2 YFSETQ. V shed 4 bases and J 8 bases; nucleotides not matched to a gene: 6. The CDR3 totals 14 residues. This same sample was also taken into another study, of human thymus T cells. That report adds: Infants, healthy and Finnish, who were having corrective surgery for congenital heart defects served as donors. Thymus pieces cut out during corrective heart surgery were the tissue that was used. The authors found apparently biased V and J gene usage in thymic and blood repertoires.

The sample consisted of thymocytes. The origin of this receptor is a boy in the first two years of life with a congenital heart defect. V is TRBV5-1 and J is TRBJ1-4; TRBD1 agrees at 9 bases. CDR3 nucleotides: TGCGCCAGCAGCCTGGACAGGGGTGGCGAAAAACTGTTTTTT. Translating it yields CASSLDRGGEKLFF.